Presented here are 5 T cell receptor beta chains from one specimen sequenced in a study of OX40 agonist ivuxolimab in advanced cancers. Clones were read by immunoSEQ multiplex PCR, and TCRdb kept only the in-frame ones, dropping some. The sample lists over 75,000 clones, around 85% occurring once. This sample comprised CD4+ or CD8+ T cells sorted from blood, obtained in a trial of the OX40 agonist ivuxolimab. Every receptor here comes from an adult with an advanced solid tumor such as melanoma, head and neck, liver or kidney cancer.

The gene calls are TRBV7-2 and TRBJ2-7; 7 positions match TRBD1. V shed 1 base and J 2 bases; nucleotides not matched to a gene: 2. Germline CDR1 is SGHTA and CDR2 is FQGNSA. This CDR3 has 14 residues. The CDR3 protein is CASSLGGTAYEQYF. CDR3 in DNA: TGTGCCAGCAGCTTAGGGGGGACAGCCTACGAGCAGTACTTC.

The rearrangement links TRBV6-5 to TRBJ2-7; 7 bases fit TRBD1. The J segment lost 2 bases and the V segment lost 5 bases, leaving 6 bases of the junction unmatched. The CDR3 extends over 14 amino acids. The germline gives CDR1 MNHEY, CDR2 SVGAGI. The CDR3 nucleotides are TGTGCCAGCAGTCCTCGGGACAGAGCCTACGAGCAGTACTTC. This codes for CASSPRDRAYEQYF.

CDR3: CASSFRTGSGELFF. The CDR3 DNA reads as TGTGCCAGCAGTTTCCGGACAGGTTCCGGGGAGCTGTTTTTT. V usage is TRBV6-5 and J usage is TRBJ2-2; 7 bases are shared with TRBD1. Germline V lookup: CDR1 MNHEY, CDR2 SVGAGI. The CDR3 has 14 residues. V gave up 4 bases and J gave up 6 bases; unmatched junction bases: 5.

V is TRBV30 and J is TRBJ2-7; a weak D match, TRBD2 (5 bases). The V gene's germline CDR1 is GTSNPN and CDR2 SVGIG (reference sequence). Deletions cut 3 bases from V and 4 bases from J, with 22 bases between. The CDR3 loop spans 16 amino acids. In DNA form, the CDR3 reads TGTGCCTGGAGCGCTAAATACGCCGAGGGCGGATACGAGCAGTACTTC. Encoded protein: CAWSAKYAEGGYEQYF. The whole variable domain, filled in from reference TRBV30 and TRBJ2-7, reads SQTIHQWPATLVQPVGSPLSLECTVEGTSNPNLYWYRQAAGRGLQLLFYSVGIGQISSEVPQNLSASRPQDRQFILSSKKLLLSDSGFYLCAWSAKYAEGGYEQYFGPGTRLTVT.

The rearrangement links TRBV18 to TRBJ2-6; 10 nucleotides align to TRBD2. The CDR3 runs to 18 residues. Germline trimming cut 1 base from V and 2 bases from J; bases unmatched to any gene: 5. Germline values: CDR1 KGHSH, CDR2 LQKENI. DNA of the CDR3: TGTGCCAGCTCACCACTTGCCCTAGCGGGAGCTGGGGCCAACGTCCTGACTTTC. Translating gives CASSPLALAGAGANVLTF. The whole variable domain, remainder taken from reference TRBV18 and TRBJ2-6, is NAGVMQNPRHLVRRRGQEARLRCSPMKGHSHVYWYRQLPEEGLKFMVYLQKENIIDESGMPKERFSAEFPKEGPSILRIQQVVRGDSAAYFCASSPLALAGAGANVLTFGAGSRLTVL.